Described below is a single TCR beta chain sequence and its context. Looked up from germline, CDR1 is LGHNA and CDR2 is YNFKEQ. Trimming left V 0 bases short and J 2 bases short, with 14 bases between. The CDR3 runs to 16 residues. The data belong to a study of long-term antiretroviral therapy in people with HIV. Across the whole study: The earliest samples predate the 2015 immediate-ART recommendation by about a decade.

The authors ran the immunoSEQ assay, v3.0, at survey level. In sequencing, about 35,000-55,000 T-cell genomes per sample were targeted. Using immunoSEQ multiplex PCR, the repertoire was profiled, and TCRdb retains in-frame clones only, with some absent. The table includes around 32,000 clones, about 97% detected once. This chain connects TRBV4-2 to TRBJ2-7; a possible D gene is TRBD2 (5 bases). Source: unsorted PBMCs, taken 7.6 years after starting antiretroviral therapy. The TCR was taken from a young man with HIV. The CDR3 region has the DNA TGTGCCAGCAGCCAAGAGAGTTCGGGGTTCACCTACGAGCAGTACTTC. It codes for CASSQESSGFTYEQYF.